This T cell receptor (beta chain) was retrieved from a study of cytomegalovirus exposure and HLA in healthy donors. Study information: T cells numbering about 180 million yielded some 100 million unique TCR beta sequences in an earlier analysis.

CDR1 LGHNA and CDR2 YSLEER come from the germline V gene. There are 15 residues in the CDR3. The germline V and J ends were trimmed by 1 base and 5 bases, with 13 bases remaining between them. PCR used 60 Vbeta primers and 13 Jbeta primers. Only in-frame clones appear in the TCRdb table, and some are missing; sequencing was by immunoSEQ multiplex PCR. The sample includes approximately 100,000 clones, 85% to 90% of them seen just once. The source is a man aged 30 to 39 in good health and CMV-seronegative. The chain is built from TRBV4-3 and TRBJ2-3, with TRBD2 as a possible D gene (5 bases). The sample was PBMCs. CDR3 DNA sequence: TGCGCCAGCAGCCAAGGTGAACTAGGGCGAGATACGCAGTATTTT. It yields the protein CASSQGELGRDTQYF.